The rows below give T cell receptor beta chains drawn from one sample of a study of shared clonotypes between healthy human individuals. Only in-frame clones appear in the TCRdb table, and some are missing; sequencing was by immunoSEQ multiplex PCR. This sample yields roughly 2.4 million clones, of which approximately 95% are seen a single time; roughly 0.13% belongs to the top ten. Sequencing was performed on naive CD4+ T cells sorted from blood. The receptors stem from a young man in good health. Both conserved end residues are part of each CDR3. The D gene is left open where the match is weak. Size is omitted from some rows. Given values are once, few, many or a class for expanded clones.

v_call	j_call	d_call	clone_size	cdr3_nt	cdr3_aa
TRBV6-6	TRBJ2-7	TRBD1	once	TGTGCCAGCAGCCGACAGGGGTTTGAGCAGTACTTC	CASSRQGFEQYF
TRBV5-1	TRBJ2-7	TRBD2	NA	TGCGCCAGCAGCTTGGGGGACTACCCCTACGAGCAGTACTTC	CASSLGDYPYEQYF
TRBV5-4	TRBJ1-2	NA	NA	TGTGCCAGCAGCTTGGCCTCGTCAGGTCTTTATGGCTACACCTTC	CASSLASSGLYGYTF
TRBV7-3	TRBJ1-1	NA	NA	TGTGCCAGCAGCGCCGGGCCCGCGAACACTGAAGCTTTCTTT	CASSAGPANTEAFF
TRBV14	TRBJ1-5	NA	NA	TGTGCCAGCAGCCTTCAAGGAGGGGCGAGCAATCAGCCCCAGCATTTT	CASSLQGGASNQPQHF
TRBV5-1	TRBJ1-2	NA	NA	TGCGCCAGCAGCTTGGCCGTCTCGGGAGGCTATGGCTACACCTTC	CASSLAVSGGYGYTF
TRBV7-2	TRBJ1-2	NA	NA	TGTGCCAGCAGCCCAGTGGTCAAGGGTGACGGCTACACCTTC	CASSPVVKGDGYTF
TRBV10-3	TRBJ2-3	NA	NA	TGTGCCATCAGTGAGTCGAAGACGACCACTAGCACAGATACGCAGTATTTT	CAISESKTTTSTDTQYF
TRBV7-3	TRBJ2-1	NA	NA	TGTGCCAGCAGCTTTACAAGAGACAATGAGCAGTTCTTC	CASSFTRDNEQFF
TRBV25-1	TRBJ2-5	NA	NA	TGTGCCAGCAGTGATGGTCCCGACCAGTACTTC	CASSDGPDQYF
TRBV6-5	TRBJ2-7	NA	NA	TGTGCCAGCATGCAGGGGTCAATTACAACCTACGAGCAGTACTTC	CASMQGSITTYEQYF
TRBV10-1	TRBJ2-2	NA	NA	TGCGCCAGAAAGAGGGGGAAAGGCACCGGGGAGCTGTTTTTT	CARKRGKGTGELFF
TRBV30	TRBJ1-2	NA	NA	TGTGCCTGGAGTGTATCAGGGTATGGCTACACCTTC	CAWSVSGYGYTF
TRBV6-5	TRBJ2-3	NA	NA	TGTGCCAGCAGTTACTCGGCAGGGCTGACAGATACGCAGTATTTT	CASSYSAGLTDTQYF
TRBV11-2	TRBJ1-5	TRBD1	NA	TGTGCCAGCAGCTTAGGAGGGGGCGGGCAGCCCCAGCATTTT	CASSLGGGGQPQHF
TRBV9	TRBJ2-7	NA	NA	TGTGCCAGCAGCGTAGATAGGACTGGCTACGAGCAGTACTTC	CASSVDRTGYEQYF
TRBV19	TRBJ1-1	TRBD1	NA	TGTGCCAGTAGAACAGGGGTCTCTGAAGCTTTCTTT	CASRTGVSEAFF
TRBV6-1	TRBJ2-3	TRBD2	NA	TGTGCCAGCAGTGATGGGAGGGCCACAGATACGCAGTATTTT	CASSDGRATDTQYF
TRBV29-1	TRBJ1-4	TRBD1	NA	TGCAGCGTTGAAGCGGACAGGGCCACTAATGAAAAACTGTTTTTT	CSVEADRATNEKLFF
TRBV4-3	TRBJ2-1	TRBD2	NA	TGCGCCAGCAGCCAGGGTCCTAGCGGGAGCTCCTACAATGAGCAGTTCTTC	CASSQGPSGSSYNEQFF
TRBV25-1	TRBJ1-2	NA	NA	TGTGCCAGCAGTGAGCCGGGTTACGGCTACACCTTC	CASSEPGYGYTF
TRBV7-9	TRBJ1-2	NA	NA	TGTGCCAGCAGCTTGCGTCTAGAGGATGGCTACACCTTC	CASSLRLEDGYTF
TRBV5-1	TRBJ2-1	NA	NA	TGCGCCAGCAGCGGGCGGGCTCTCTCCTACAATGAGCAGTTCTTC	CASSGRALSYNEQFF